This entry describes one T cell receptor beta chain. Sequenced by immunoSEQ multiplex PCR; TCRdb stores in-frame clones only, minus some. The table lists about 10,000 clones, around 69% of them singletons. This specimen belongs to a study of T cells after somatic rescue of genetic block. The germline CDR1 and CDR2 sequences are LNHDA and SQIVND (reference sequence). The V and J ends lost 5 bases and 1 base respectively, with 7 bases between them. The CDR3 covers 13 residues. This TCR was sampled from a boy between 10 and 17 years old. Sequenced sample: peripheral blood mononuclear cells (PBMCs). The chain joins TRBV19 to TRBJ2-3; D not resolved. The CDR3 sequence: CASSSEGTDTQYF. The CDR3 DNA is TGTGCCAGTAGTTCAGAGGGCACAGATACGCAGTATTTT.